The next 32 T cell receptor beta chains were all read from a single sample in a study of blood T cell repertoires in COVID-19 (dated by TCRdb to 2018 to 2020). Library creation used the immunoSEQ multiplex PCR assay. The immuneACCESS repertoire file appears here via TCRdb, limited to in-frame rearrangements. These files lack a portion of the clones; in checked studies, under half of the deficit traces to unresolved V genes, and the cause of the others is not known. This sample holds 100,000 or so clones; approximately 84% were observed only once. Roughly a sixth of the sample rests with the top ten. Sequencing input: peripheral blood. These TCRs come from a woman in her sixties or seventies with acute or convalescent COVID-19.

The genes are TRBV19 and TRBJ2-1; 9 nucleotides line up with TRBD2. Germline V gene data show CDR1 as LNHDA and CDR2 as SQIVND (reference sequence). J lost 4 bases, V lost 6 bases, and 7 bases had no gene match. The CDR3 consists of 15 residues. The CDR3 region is CASRNSGGLYNEQFF. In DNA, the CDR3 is TGTGCCAGTAGAAATAGCGGGGGCCTTTACAATGAGCAGTTCTTC.

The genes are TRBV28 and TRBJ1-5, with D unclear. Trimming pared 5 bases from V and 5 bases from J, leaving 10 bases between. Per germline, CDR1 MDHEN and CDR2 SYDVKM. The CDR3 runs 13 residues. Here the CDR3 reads CASSISRYQPQHF. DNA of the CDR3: TGTGCCAGCAGTATATCGAGGTATCAGCCCCAGCATTTT.

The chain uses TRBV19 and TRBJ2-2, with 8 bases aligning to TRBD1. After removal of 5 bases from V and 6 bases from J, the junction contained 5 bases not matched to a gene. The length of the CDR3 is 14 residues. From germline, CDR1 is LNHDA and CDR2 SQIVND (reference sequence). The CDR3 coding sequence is TGTGCCAGTAGTGGGGGACAGGAGGCCGGGGAGCTGTTTTTT. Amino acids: CASSGGQEAGELFF. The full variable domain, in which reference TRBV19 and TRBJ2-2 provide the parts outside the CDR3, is DGGITQSPKYLFRKEGQNVTLSCEQNLNHDAMYWYRQDPGQGLRLIYYSQIVNDFQKGDIAEGYSVSREKKESFPLTVTSAQKNPTAFYLCASSGGQEAGELFFGEGSRLTVL.

The chain's CDR3 is CASSSGQGFTEAFF. Written as DNA, the CDR3 is TGTGCCAGCAGTTCAGGACAGGGATTTACTGAAGCTTTCTTT. This rearrangement joins TRBV5-6 to TRBJ1-1, with TRBD1 matching over 8 bases. V lost 5 bases, J lost 5 bases, and 8 bases stayed unmatched. CDR1 and CDR2 from the germline V gene are SGHDT and YYEEEE. This CDR3 is 14 amino acids long.

This CDR3 reads CASSFRTGDGYTF. The CDR3 nucleotides read TGCGCCAGCAGCTTCCGGACAGGGGATGGCTACACCTTC. The V call is TRBV5-1, the J call TRBJ1-2, with TRBD1 matching 9 bases. The CDR3 covers 13 residues. J gave up 6 bases and V 2 bases, and 2 bases lay outside the gene matches. Germline assignment: CDR1 SGHRS and CDR2 YFSETQ.

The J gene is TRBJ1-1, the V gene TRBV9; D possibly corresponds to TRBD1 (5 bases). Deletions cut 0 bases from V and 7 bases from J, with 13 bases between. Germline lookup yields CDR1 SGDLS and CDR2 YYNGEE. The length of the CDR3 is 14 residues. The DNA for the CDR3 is TGTGCCAGCAGCGTAGCTACGGGGGGTGTTGAAGCTTTCTTT. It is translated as CASSVATGGVEAFF.

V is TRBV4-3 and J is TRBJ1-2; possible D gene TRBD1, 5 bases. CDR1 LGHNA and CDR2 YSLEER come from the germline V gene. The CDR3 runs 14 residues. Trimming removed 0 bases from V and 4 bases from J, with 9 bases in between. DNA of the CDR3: TGCGCCAGCAGCCAAGAAACAGGCAGCTATGGCTACACCTTC. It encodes CASSQETGSYGYTF.

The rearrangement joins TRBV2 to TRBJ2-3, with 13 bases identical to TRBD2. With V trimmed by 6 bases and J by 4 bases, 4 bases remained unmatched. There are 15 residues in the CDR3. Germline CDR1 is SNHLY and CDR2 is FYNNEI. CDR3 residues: CASREGLAGSDTQYF. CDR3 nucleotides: TGTGCCAGCAGAGAGGGACTAGCGGGGTCAGATACGCAGTATTTT.

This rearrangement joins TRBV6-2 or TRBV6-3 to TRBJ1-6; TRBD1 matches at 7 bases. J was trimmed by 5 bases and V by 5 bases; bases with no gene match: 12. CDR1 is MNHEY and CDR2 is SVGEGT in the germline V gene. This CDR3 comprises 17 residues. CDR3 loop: CASSDNPTGLNNSPLHF. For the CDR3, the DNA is TGTGCCAGCAGTGACAACCCGACAGGGCTGAATAATTCACCCCTCCACTTT.

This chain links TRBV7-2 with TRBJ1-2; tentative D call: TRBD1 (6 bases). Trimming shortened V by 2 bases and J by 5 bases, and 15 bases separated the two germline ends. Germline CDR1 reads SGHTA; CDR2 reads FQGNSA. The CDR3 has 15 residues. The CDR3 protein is CASSLTSGTLYGYTF. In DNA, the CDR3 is TGTGCCAGCAGCTTAACATCCGGGACATTATATGGCTACACCTTC.

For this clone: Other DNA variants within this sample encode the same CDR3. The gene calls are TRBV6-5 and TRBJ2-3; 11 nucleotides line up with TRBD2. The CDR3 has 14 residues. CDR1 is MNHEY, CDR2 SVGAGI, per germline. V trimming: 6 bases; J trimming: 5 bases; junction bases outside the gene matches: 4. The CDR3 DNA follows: TGTGCCAGCAGCCCCGGACTAGCGGGAGATACGCAGTATTTT. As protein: CASSPGLAGDTQYF.

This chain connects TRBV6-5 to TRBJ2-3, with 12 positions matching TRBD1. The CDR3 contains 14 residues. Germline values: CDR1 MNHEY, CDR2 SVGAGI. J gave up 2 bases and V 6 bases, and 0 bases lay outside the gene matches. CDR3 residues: CASRGQGATDTQYF. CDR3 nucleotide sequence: TGTGCCAGCAGGGGACAGGGGGCCACAGATACGCAGTATTTT.

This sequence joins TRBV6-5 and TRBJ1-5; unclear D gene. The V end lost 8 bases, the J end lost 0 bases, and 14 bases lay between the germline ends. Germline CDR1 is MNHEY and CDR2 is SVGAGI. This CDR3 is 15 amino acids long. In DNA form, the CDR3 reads TGTGCCAGCTCAAAGGGAGCCTATAGCAATCAGCCCCAGCATTTT. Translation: CASSKGAYSNQPQHF.

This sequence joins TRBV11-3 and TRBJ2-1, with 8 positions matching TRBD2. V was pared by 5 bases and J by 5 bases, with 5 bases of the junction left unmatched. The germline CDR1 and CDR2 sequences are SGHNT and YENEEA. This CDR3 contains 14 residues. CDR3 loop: CASSPGGINNEQFF. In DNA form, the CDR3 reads TGTGCCAGCAGCCCGGGAGGGATAAACAATGAGCAGTTCTTC.

CDR3 protein: CASSFRGLSANEKLFF. The CDR3 region has the DNA TGTGCCAGCAGCTTTCGGGGTCTTTCGGCTAATGAAAAACTGTTTTTT. The V gene is TRBV7-2, the J gene TRBJ1-4; no definite D call. The CDR3 runs to 16 residues. The germline V gene has CDR1 SGHTA and CDR2 FQGNSA. Trimming cost V 3 bases and J 3 bases, with 14 bases left between them.

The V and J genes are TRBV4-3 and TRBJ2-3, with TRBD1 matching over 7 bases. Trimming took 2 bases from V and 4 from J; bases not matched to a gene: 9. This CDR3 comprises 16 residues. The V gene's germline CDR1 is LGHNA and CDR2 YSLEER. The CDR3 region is CASSQQQGRHPDTQYF. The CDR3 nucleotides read TGCGCCAGCAGCCAACAACAGGGGCGCCACCCAGATACGCAGTATTTT.

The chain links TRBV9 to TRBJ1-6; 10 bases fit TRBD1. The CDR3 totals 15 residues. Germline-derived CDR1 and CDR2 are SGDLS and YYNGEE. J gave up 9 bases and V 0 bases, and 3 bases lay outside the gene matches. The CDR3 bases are TGTGCCAGCAGCGTAGCGAGGACAGGGGGTTCACCCCTCCACTTT. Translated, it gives CASSVARTGGSPLHF. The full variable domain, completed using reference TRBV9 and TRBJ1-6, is DSGVTQTPKHLITATGQRVTLRCSPRSGDLSVYWYQQSLDQGLQFLIQYYNGEERAKGNILERFSAQQFPDLHSELNLSSLELGDSALYFCASSVARTGGSPLHFGNGTRLTVT.

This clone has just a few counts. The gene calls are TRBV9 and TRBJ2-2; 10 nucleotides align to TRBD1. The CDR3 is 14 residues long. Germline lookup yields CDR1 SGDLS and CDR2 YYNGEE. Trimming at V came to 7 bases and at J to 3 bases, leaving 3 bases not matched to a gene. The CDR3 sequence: CASRGTGDTGELFF. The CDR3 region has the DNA TGTGCCAGCCGTGGGACAGGGGACACCGGGGAGCTGTTTTTT. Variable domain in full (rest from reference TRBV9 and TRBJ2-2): DSGVTQTPKHLITATGQRVTLRCSPRSGDLSVYWYQQSLDQGLQFLIQYYNGEERAKGNILERFSAQQFPDLHSELNLSSLELGDSALYFCASRGTGDTGELFFGEGSRLTVL.

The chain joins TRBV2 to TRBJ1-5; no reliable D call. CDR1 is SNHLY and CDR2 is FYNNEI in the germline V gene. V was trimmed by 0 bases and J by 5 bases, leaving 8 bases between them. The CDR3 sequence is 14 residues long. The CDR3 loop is CASSEARSYQPQHF. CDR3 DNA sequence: TGTGCCAGCAGTGAAGCCCGGAGTTATCAGCCCCAGCATTTT.

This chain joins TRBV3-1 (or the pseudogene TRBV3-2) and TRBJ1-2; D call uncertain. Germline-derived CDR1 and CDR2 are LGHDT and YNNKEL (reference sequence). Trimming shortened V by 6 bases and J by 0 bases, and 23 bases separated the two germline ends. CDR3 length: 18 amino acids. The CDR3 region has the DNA TGTGCCAGCAGGCGCGAGGACGGGAGCCTAGATTCTAACTATGGCTACACCTTC. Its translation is CASRREDGSLDSNYGYTF.

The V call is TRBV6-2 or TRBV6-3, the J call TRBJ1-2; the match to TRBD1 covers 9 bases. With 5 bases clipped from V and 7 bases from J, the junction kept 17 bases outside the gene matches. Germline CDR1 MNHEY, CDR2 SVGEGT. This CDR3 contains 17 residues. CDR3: CASSTSSGTGKVGGYTF. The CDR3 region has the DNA TGTGCCAGCAGTACATCCTCCGGGACAGGGAAGGTTGGTGGCTACACCTTC.

The CDR3, as DNA: TGTGCCAGCAGCTTGGATAGCGGGGGCCTAAATACGCAGTATTTT. It is translated as CASSLDSGGLNTQYF. The chain recombines TRBV7-3 with TRBJ2-3; 9 bases are shared with TRBD2. Germline lookup yields CDR1 SGHTA and CDR2 FQGTGA. V was pared by 3 bases and J by 7 bases, with 8 bases of the junction left unmatched. The CDR3 loop spans 15 amino acids. The entire variable domain, with the rest obtained from reference TRBV7-3 and TRBJ2-3, is as follows: GAGVSQTPSNKVTEKGKYVELRCDPISGHTALYWYRQSLGQGPEFLIYFQGTGAADDSGLPNDRFFAVRPEGSVSTLKIQRTERGDSAVYLCASSLDSGGLNTQYFGPGTRLTVL.

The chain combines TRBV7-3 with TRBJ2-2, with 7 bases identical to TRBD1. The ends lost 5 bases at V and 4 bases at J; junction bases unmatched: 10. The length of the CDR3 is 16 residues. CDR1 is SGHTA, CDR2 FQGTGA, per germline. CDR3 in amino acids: CASSVARGMGTGELFF. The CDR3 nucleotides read TGTGCCAGCAGCGTAGCCAGGGGGATGGGCACCGGGGAGCTGTTTTTT. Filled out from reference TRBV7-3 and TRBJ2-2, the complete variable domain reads GAGVSQTPSNKVTEKGKYVELRCDPISGHTALYWYRQSLGQGPEFLIYFQGTGAADDSGLPNDRFFAVRPEGSVSTLKIQRTERGDSAVYLCASSVARGMGTGELFFGEGSRLTVL.

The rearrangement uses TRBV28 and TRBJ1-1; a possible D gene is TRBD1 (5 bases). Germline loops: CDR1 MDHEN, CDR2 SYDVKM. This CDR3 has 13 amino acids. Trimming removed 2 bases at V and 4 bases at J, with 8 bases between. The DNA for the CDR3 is TGTGCCAGCAGTTTACAGGGAGGCACTGAAGCTTTCTTT. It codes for CASSLQGGTEAFF.

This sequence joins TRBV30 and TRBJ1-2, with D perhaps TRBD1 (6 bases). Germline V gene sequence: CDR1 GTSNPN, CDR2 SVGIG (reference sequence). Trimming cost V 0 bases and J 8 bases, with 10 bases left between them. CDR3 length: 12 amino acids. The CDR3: CAWSVNRVGYTF. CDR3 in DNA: TGTGCCTGGAGTGTAAACAGGGTCGGCTACACCTTC.

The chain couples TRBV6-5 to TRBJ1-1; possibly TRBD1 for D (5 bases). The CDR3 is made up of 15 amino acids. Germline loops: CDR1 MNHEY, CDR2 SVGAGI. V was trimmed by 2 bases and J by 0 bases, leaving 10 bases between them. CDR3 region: CASSYGRGLNTEAFF. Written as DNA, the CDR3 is TGTGCCAGCAGTTACGGGCGGGGGTTGAACACTGAAGCTTTCTTT.

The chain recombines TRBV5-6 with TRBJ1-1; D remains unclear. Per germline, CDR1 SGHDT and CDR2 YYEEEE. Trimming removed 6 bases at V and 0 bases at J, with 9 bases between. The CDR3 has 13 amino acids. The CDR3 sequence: CASMLGLNTEAFF. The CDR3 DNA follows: TGTGCCAGCATGCTCGGTTTGAACACTGAAGCTTTCTTT.

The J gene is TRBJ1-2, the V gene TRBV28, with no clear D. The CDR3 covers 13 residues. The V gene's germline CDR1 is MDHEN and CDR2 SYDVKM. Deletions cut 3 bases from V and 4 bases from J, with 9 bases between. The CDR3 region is CASSLSGPYGYTF. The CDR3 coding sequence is TGTGCCAGCAGTTTGTCAGGCCCCTATGGCTACACCTTC.

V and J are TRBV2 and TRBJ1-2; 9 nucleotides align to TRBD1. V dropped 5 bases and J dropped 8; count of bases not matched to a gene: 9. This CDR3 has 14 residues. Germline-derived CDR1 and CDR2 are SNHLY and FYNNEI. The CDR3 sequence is CASSRTGESKGYTF. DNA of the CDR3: TGTGCCAGCAGTCGGACAGGGGAATCGAAAGGCTACACCTTC.

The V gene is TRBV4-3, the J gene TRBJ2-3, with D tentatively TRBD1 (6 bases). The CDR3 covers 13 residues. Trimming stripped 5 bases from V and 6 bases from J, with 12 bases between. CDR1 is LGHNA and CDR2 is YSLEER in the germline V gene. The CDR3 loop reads CASSDRGGDTQYF. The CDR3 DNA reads TGCGCCAGCAGCGACCGTGGGGGCGATACGCAGTATTTT.

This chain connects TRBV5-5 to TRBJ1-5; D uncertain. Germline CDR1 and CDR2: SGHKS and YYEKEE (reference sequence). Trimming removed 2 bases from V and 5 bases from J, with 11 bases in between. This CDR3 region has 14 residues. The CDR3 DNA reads TGTGCCAGCAGCTTCTCCCCGAGCGATCAGCCCCAGCATTTT. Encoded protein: CASSFSPSDQPQHF.

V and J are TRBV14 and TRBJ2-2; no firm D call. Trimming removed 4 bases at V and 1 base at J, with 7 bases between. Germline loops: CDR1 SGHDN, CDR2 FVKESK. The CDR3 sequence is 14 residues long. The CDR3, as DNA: TGTGCCAGCAGCCTCCTCAGGAACACCGGGGAGCTGTTTTTT. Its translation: CASSLLRNTGELFF.